These 24 T cell receptor beta chains came from one sample sequenced in a study of T cell responses to AZD1222 COVID-19 vaccine. TCRdb keeps only in-frame clones here, not all; method: immunoSEQ multiplex PCR. The repertoire consists of some 130,000 clones, with just over 85% occurring once and the leading ten covering roughly 20%. The sequencing used peripheral blood, collected on day 0 of MenACWY control vaccination. The receptors derive from an adult in good health.

The V call is TRBV20-1, the J call TRBJ1-1; D unresolved. Germline CDR1 and CDR2: DFQATT and SNEGSKA (reference sequence). Trimming took off 3 bases at V and 4 bases at J, with 12 bases between the two ends. This CDR3 comprises 13 residues. The CDR3 protein is CSASSNSLTEAFF. The CDR3 DNA is TGCAGTGCTAGTTCAAACAGTCTCACTGAAGCTTTCTTT.

This chain connects TRBV6-2 or TRBV6-3 to TRBJ1-5, with D tentatively TRBD1 (5 bases). CDR1 and CDR2 from the germline V gene are MNHEY and SVGEGT. This CDR3 contains 17 residues. V dropped 0 bases and J dropped 0 bases, with 12 bases sitting between them. The CDR3 loop reads CASSYSRGSNSNQPQHF. For the CDR3, the DNA is TGTGCCAGCAGTTACTCGAGGGGTTCCAATAGCAATCAGCCCCAGCATTTT.

J is TRBJ1-6 and V is TRBV13; D gene ambiguous. The CDR3 contains 12 residues. In germline, CDR1 is PRHDT, CDR2 FYEKMQ (reference sequence). The germline V and J ends were trimmed by 5 bases and 10 bases, with 9 bases remaining between them. This CDR3 is CASSPSGSPLHF. As DNA, the CDR3 is TGTGCCAGCAGCCCCAGTGGCTCACCCCTCCACTTT.

This clone was counted a single time. The rearrangement uses TRBV6-5 and TRBJ2-2, with no clear D. V was clipped by 2 bases and J by 6 bases, with 10 bases between them. Germline V gene lookup returns CDR1 MNHEY and CDR2 SVGAGI. The CDR3 is made up of 14 amino acids. The CDR3 sequence is CASSYEGISGELFF. For the CDR3, the DNA is TGTGCCAGCAGTTACGAAGGGATATCCGGGGAGCTGTTTTTT.

The chain uses TRBV28 and TRBJ2-1, with 7 positions matching TRBD1. J gave up 7 bases and V 6 bases, and 3 bases lay outside the gene matches. CDR1 is MDHEN, CDR2 SYDVKM, per germline. This CDR3 has 12 amino acids. DNA for the CDR3: TGTGCCAGCAGGACAGGGTGGAATGAGCAGTTCTTC. Amino acid sequence: CASRTGWNEQFF.

The chain couples TRBV28 to TRBJ2-7; D gene unclear. Trimming took 7 bases from V and 4 from J, leaving 14 bases between them. The length of the CDR3 is 13 residues. Germline CDR1 is MDHEN and CDR2 is SYDVKM. The CDR3 reads CASTQSAPYEQYF. The CDR3 coding sequence is TGTGCCAGCACCCAATCGGCCCCGTACGAGCAGTACTTC.

J is TRBJ2-7 and V is TRBV27; D not resolved. The CDR3 is 15 residues long. Looked up from germline, CDR1 is MNHEY and CDR2 is SMNVEV (reference sequence). Trimming cost V 3 bases and J 3 bases, with 15 bases left between them. The CDR3 DNA reads as TGTGCCAGCAGTTTCCTCGTTCGGCACGACTACGAGCAGTACTTC. Its translation: CASSFLVRHDYEQYF.

This chain uses TRBV28 with TRBJ2-7; 8 bases fit TRBD1. Trimming removed 6 bases from V and 0 bases from J; junction bases left unmatched: 7. CDR1 is MDHEN and CDR2 is SYDVKM in the germline V gene. This CDR3 comprises 15 residues. CDR3 sequence reads: CASRDRGVSSYEQYF. CDR3 coding DNA: TGTGCCAGCAGAGACAGGGGTGTAAGCTCCTACGAGCAGTACTTC.

The rearrangement links TRBV18 to TRBJ2-7; 9 nucleotides line up with TRBD1. Germline V gene lookup returns CDR1 KGHSH and CDR2 LQKENI. The CDR3 runs to 15 residues. The V segment lost 3 bases and the J segment 7 bases; nucleotides outside the gene matches: 10. The CDR3 region has the DNA TGTGCCAGCTCACCCCGGGACAGGGTATCGGGGGAGCAGTACTTC. Amino acid sequence: CASSPRDRVSGEQYF.

This rearrangement joins TRBV5-8 to TRBJ1-4; D may be TRBD1 (5 bases). This CDR3 is 15 amino acids long. Germline CDR1 reads SGHTS; CDR2 reads YDEGEE. Trimming took 4 bases from V and 5 from J, leaving 15 bases between them. CDR3 sequence: CASSPTGRKNEKLFF. The CDR3, as DNA: TGTGCCAGCAGCCCTACGGGACGGAAGAATGAAAAACTGTTTTTT. Full variable domain (rest looked up from reference TRBV5-8 and TRBJ1-4): EAGVTQSPTHLIKTRGQQATLRCSPISGHTSVYWYQQALGLGLQFLLWYDEGEERNRGNFPPRFSGRQFPNYSSELNVNALELEDSALYLCASSPTGRKNEKLFFGSGTQLSVL.

The V and J genes are TRBV4-1 and TRBJ2-7; TRBD2 might be the D (6 bases). The V gene's germline CDR1 is MGHRA and CDR2 YSYEKL. The V gene lost 2 bases and the J gene lost 3 bases, with 14 bases spanning the gap. CDR3 length equals 15 residues. The CDR3 protein is CASSQRVAEDYEQYF. DNA for the CDR3: TGCGCCAGCAGCCAAAGGGTAGCGGAGGACTACGAGCAGTACTTC.

V gene TRBV10-1 combines with J gene TRBJ2-3; D is possibly TRBD2 (5 bases). The ends were cut back, 4 bases at V and 3 bases at J, with 14 bases in the middle. This CDR3 is 15 amino acids long. In germline, CDR1 is WNHNN, CDR2 SYGVQD (reference sequence). The CDR3: CASSAAGLRTDTQYF. As DNA, the CDR3 is TGCGCCAGCAGTGCCGCGGGCCTAAGGACAGATACGCAGTATTTT.

V gene TRBV11-2 combines with J gene TRBJ2-7; D uncertain. This CDR3 comprises 14 residues. Trimming cost V 0 bases and J 2 bases, with 8 bases left between them. Looked up from germline, CDR1 is SGHAT and CDR2 is FQNNGV. CDR3 nucleotide sequence: TGTGCCAGCAGCTTAGAGGTGGGAACCTACGAGCAGTACTTC. Amino acid sequence: CASSLEVGTYEQYF.

J is TRBJ2-5 and V is TRBV15; D could derive from TRBD1 or TRBD2 (5 bases each). V was pared by 0 bases and J by 3 bases, with 8 bases between. Germline-derived CDR1 and CDR2 are LNHNV and YYDKDF (reference sequence). The CDR3 loop spans 14 amino acids. The CDR3 DNA follows: TGTGCCACCAGCAGAGATCAGGGAGAAGAGACCCAGTACTTC. Encoded protein: CATSRDQGEETQYF.

The V call is TRBV7-9, the J call TRBJ2-5, with 9 bases identical to TRBD1. This CDR3 region has 13 residues. Germline V gene data show CDR1 as SEHNR and CDR2 as FQNEAQ (reference sequence). V lost 5 bases, J lost 7 bases, and 5 bases stayed unmatched. For the CDR3, the DNA is TGTGCCAGCAGCCTTCCGGGACAGGGGACCCAGTACTTC. Translated, it gives CASSLPGQGTQYF.

Of note for this clone: A read error is likely, as this CDR3 ends without the conserved phenylalanine or tryptophan. It is unclear where the CDR3 begins or ends on the DNA, so no DNA is shown, and the CDR3 is as TCRdb lists it. This chain connects TRBV28 to TRBJ1-2. The CDR3 spans 13 amino acids, including both terminal residues. CDR1 and CDR2 from the germline V gene are MDHEN and SYDVKM. CDR3 sequence: CASSLLGMSPPSG.

V is TRBV6-5 and J is TRBJ2-5; 7 bases line up with TRBD1. The CDR3 covers 14 residues. Germline loops: CDR1 MNHEY, CDR2 SVGAGI. J lost 4 bases, V lost 4 bases, and 6 bases had no gene match. CDR3 sequence: CASSSWSGGETQYF. For the CDR3, the DNA is TGTGCCAGCAGTTCATGGTCAGGGGGAGAGACCCAGTACTTC.

The rearrangement links TRBV28 to TRBJ1-2, with 9 bases aligning to TRBD1. Germline lookup yields CDR1 MDHEN and CDR2 SYDVKM. With V trimmed by 5 bases and J by 8 bases, 9 bases remained unmatched. The length of the CDR3 is 14 residues. The CDR3, as DNA: TGTGCCAGCAGTCTCGGACAGGGGCGTGGGGGCTACACCTTC. Its protein is CASSLGQGRGGYTF.

The chain recombines TRBV4-1 with TRBJ2-7; a weak D match, TRBD1 (7 bases). CDR1 is MGHRA and CDR2 is YSYEKL in the germline V gene. V shed 3 bases and J shed 1 base, with 13 bases lying between them. There are 15 residues in the CDR3. DNA of the CDR3: TGCGCCAGCAGCCAGCGGGACAGACTATCCTACGAGCAGTACTTC. It codes for CASSQRDRLSYEQYF.

This chain joins TRBV28 and TRBJ2-7; 7 positions agree with TRBD1. Germline V gene lookup returns CDR1 MDHEN and CDR2 SYDVKM. After removal of 9 bases from V and 3 bases from J, the junction contained 8 bases not matched to a gene. This CDR3 is 13 amino acids long. The CDR3 loop reads CASQRGRYYEQYF. DNA for the CDR3: TGTGCCAGTCAAAGGGGGCGGTACTACGAGCAGTACTTC.

The chain recombines TRBV4-1 with TRBJ2-7; D might be TRBD2 (5 bases). Per the germline V gene, CDR1 is MGHRA and CDR2 is YSYEKL. The CDR3 length is 13 residues. V gave up 1 base and J gave up 5 bases, with 9 bases separating them. The CDR3 here is CASSQGGYNEQYF. DNA of the CDR3: TGCGCCAGCAGCCAAGGAGGGTACAACGAGCAGTACTTC.

The chain carries TRBV25-1 and TRBJ1-1; D remains ambiguous. Trimming shortened V by 5 bases and J by 8 bases, and 15 bases separated the two germline ends. CDR3 length equals 13 residues. Germline V gives CDR1 MGHDK, CDR2 SYGVNS. CDR3 nucleotides: TGTGCCAGCAGTAATCACGTAATGACAGAAGCTTTCTTT. Protein: CASSNHVMTEAFF.

The rearrangement uses TRBV7-2 and TRBJ2-4; D remains ambiguous. Looked up from germline, CDR1 is SGHTA and CDR2 is FQGNSA. The CDR3 covers 12 residues. V lost 1 base to trimming and J lost 7 bases, with 5 bases between them. CDR3 loop: CASSLGGNIQYF. CDR3 nucleotide sequence: TGTGCCAGCAGCTTAGGGGGTAACATTCAGTACTTC.

The rearrangement joins TRBV7-8 to TRBJ1-2; no clear D. CDR3 length: 15 residues. Between the trimmed V and J ends, which lost 5 bases and 8 bases, there was a span of 21 bases. Germline lookup yields CDR1 SGHVS and CDR2 FQNEAQ. The CDR3 coding sequence is TGTGCCAGCAGCATTCAGCGTATCGGGGTAGGAGGCTACACCTTC. Amino acids: CASSIQRIGVGGYTF.